This T cell receptor (beta chain) derives from a study of T-cell memory formation after mild COVID-19. This clonotype came up a few times. Antigen unknown. Trimming at V came to 2 bases and at J to 4 bases, leaving 5 bases not matched to a gene. This CDR3 has 14 residues. Germline CDR1 reads SGHRS; CDR2 reads YFSETQ. It was 5'RACE with constant-segment primers that produced the TCR alpha and TCR beta cDNA libraries, which carried sample barcodes and UMIs. TCRdb ran MiXCR on the 5' RACE reads and lists one entry per CDR3 protein. The profile shows 50,000 or so distinct CDR3 sequences, 9.3% of them singletons. Findings and caveats of the study: Second-wave clones with a day 37 peak had unconfirmed SARS-CoV-2 specificity. The study detected some responding clones in pre-infection memory, suggesting cross-reactive memory joined.

The sample comprised PBMCs or a T cell subset sorted from them (not recorded which). This receptor was identified in an adult woman who had mild COVID-19 (a few samples of this study predate the infection). Cell type and time point are not known. The chain carries TRBV5-1 and TRBJ1-2; 7 bases line up with TRBD1. CDR3 in DNA: TGCGCCAGCAGCTTAGGGACAGATGGCTATGGCTACACCTTC. Protein product: CASSLGTDGYGYTF. The whole variable domain, filled in from reference TRBV5-1 and TRBJ1-2, reads KAGVTQTPRYLIKTRGQQVTLSCSPISGHRSVSWYQQTPGQGLQFLFEYFSETQRNKGNFPGRFSGRQFSNSRSEMNVSTLELGDSALYLCASSLGTDGYGYTFGSGTRLTVV.